This T cell receptor (beta chain) comes out of a study of CD8+ T cells in alopecia areata. Study at large: By percentage of affected scalp area, the severity of treated patients was scored. Broader study findings: In scalp and blood during tofacitinib, many expanded lesional clones persisted. Greater clonality was observed in lesional scalp samples, especially alopecia totalis/universalis, versus normal scalp.

Treatment given: oral pan-JAK inhibitor, 5-10 mg twice daily. The V gene's germline CDR1 is LNHDA and CDR2 SQIVND (reference sequence). The CDR3 has 14 amino acids. TCR sequencing used cDNA made by reverse transcription of extracted RNA. Some clones are missing from TCRdb's copy, which holds only in-frame ones; the method was immunoSEQ multiplex PCR. Found here are about 250,000 clones, roughly 60% of them singletons; the top ten hold roughly 0.88%. As concerns this clone: The antigen is unknown. At one boundary the junction diverges from the germline segment, which might be a read error.

This clonotype was obtained from a human donor with alopecia areata. The chain employs TRBV19 and TRBJ1-1, with D possibly TRBD1 on 6 matching bases. Here the sequenced sample was CD4+ T cells sorted from blood, taken at week 52, from a patient treated with tofacitinib. The CDR3 nucleotides read TGTGCCAGTAGGCGAGGGAGGGGGAACCCTGAAGCTTTCTTT. Residues: CASRRGRGNPEAFF. Together with reference TRBV19 and TRBJ1-1, the CDR3 gives the full variable domain: DGGITQSPKYLFRKEGQNVTLSCEQNLNHDAMYWYRQDPGQGLRLIYYSQIVNDFQKGDIAEGYSVSREKKESFPLTVTSAQKNPTAFYLCASRRGRGNPEAFFGQGTRLTVV.